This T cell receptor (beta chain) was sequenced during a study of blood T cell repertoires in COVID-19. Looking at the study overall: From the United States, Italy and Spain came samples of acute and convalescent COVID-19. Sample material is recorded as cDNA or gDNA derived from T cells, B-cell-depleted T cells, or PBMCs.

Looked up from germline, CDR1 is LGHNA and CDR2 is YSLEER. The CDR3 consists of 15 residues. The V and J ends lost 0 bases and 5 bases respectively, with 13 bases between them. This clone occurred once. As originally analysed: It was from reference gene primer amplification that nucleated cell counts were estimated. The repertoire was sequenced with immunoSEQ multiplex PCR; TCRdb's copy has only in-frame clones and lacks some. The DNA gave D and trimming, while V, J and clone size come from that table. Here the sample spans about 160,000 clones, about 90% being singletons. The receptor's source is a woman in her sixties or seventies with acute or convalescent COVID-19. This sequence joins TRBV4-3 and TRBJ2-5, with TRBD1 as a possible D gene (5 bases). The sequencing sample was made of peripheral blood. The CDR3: CASSQDPGRGETQYF. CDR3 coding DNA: TGCGCCAGCAGCCAAGATCCGGGTAGGGGTGAGACCCAGTACTTC.